The 15 T cell receptor beta chains reported below all come from one sample, sequenced in a study of glioma-infiltrating T cells. The iRepertoire nested amplicon-rescue multiplex PCR amplified TCR alpha and beta CDR3s from RNA. TCRdb analysed the multiplex PCR reads with MiXCR anew, one entry per CDR3 protein. The repertoire holds about 89,000 distinct CDR3 sequences, with about 23% as singletons. The source material was glioma tissue, nonneoplastic brain tissue, or PBMCs (not recorded which). These receptors originate from a human donor with low-grade glioma or glioblastoma, undergoing nonglioma brain surgery, or in good health (not recorded which).

By frequency in the sample, this clonotype is medium-sized. This chain connects TRBV20-1 to TRBJ1-2; D is uncertain. Looked up from germline, CDR1 is DFQATT and CDR2 is SNEGSKA (reference sequence). The CDR3 has 10 residues. V was cut by 6 bases and J by 6 bases, with 8 bases left in between. This chain's CDR3 is CSAPINGYTF. CDR3 sequence (DNA): TGCAGTGCACCTATCAATGGCTACACCTTC.

The table lists this clonotype with many counts. J is TRBJ2-3 and V is TRBV18; the D gene is possibly TRBD2 (5 bases). The CDR3 sequence is 14 residues long. V lost 2 bases and J lost 6, with 12 bases in between. Germline values: CDR1 KGHSH, CDR2 LQKENI. The CDR3: CASSPGLPPDTQYF. CDR3 in DNA: TGTGCCAGCTCACCAGGACTGCCCCCGGATACGCAGTATTTT. The full variable domain, completed using reference TRBV18 and TRBJ2-3, is NAGVMQNPRHLVRRRGQEARLRCSPMKGHSHVYWYRQLPEEGLKFMVYLQKENIIDESGMPKERFSAEFPKEGPSILRIQQVVRGDSAAYFCASSPGLPPDTQYFGPGTRLTVL.

CDR3 sequence: CASSQAALITTDTQYF. CDR3 nucleotides: TGTGCCAGCAGCCAAGCTGCCCTAATTACCACAGATACGCAGTATTTT. The rearrangement joins TRBV4-2 to TRBJ2-3, with D uncertain. Per germline, CDR1 LGHNA and CDR2 YNFKEQ. V was pared by 1 base and J by 2 bases, with 13 bases between. The CDR3 runs to 16 residues.

This clonotype was picked up many times. The V call is TRBV6-5, the J call TRBJ2-5; 8 bases align to TRBD1. Germline V lookup: CDR1 MNHEY, CDR2 SVGAGI. This CDR3 has 15 residues. Trimming cost V 1 base and J 4 bases; bases outside gene matches: 5. The CDR3 loop reads CASSYLGQAAETQYF. The CDR3 bases are TGTGCCAGCAGTTACTTGGGACAGGCCGCAGAGACCCAGTACTTC.

There are a few counts of this clonotype. This chain connects TRBV11-2 to TRBJ2-3; no clear D gene. The CDR3 extends over 12 amino acids. Trimming shortened V by 5 bases and J by 6 bases, and 9 bases separated the two germline ends. Germline V gene lookup returns CDR1 SGHAT and CDR2 FQNNGV. The CDR3 DNA is TGTGCCAGCAGCCTCGACTGGGATACGCAGTATTTT. Its protein product is CASSLDWDTQYF.

There are many counts of this clonotype. The gene calls are TRBV10-1 and TRBJ1-1, with 10 positions matching TRBD1. CDR1 and CDR2 (germline): WNHNN, SYGVQD (reference sequence). CDR3 size: 13 residues. Unmatched junction bases numbered 2, after V lost 5 bases and J lost 5 bases. CDR3 region: CASSWTGGTEAFF. As DNA, the CDR3 is TGCGCCAGCAGTTGGACAGGGGGGACTGAAGCTTTCTTT.

There are a few counts of this clonotype. The chain employs TRBV19 and TRBJ2-1, with 8 bases fitting TRBD2. Per germline, CDR1 LNHDA and CDR2 SQIVND (reference sequence). The CDR3 runs to 15 residues. The J segment lost 6 bases and the V segment lost 7 bases, leaving 11 bases of the junction unmatched. The CDR3 coding sequence is TGTGCCAGTAACAACCCGGGACTAGTAGGCAATGAGCAGTTCTTC. This codes for CASNNPGLVGNEQFF.

This clonotype was seen repeatedly, ten times or more. The chain carries TRBV20-1 and TRBJ2-4; D may be TRBD1 (5 bases). This CDR3 comprises 15 residues. Deletions cut 7 bases from V and 1 base from J, with 17 bases between. In germline, CDR1 is DFQATT, CDR2 SNEGSKA (reference sequence). The CDR3 DNA sequence: TGCAGTGGGTCCCGTACAGGCCGGGCCAAAAACATTCAGTACTTC. This encodes CSGSRTGRAKNIQYF.

The chain carries TRBV12-3 or TRBV12-4 and TRBJ2-5, with 11 bases fitting TRBD1. CDR3 size: 17 residues. V trimming: 5 bases; J trimming: 5 bases; junction bases outside the gene matches: 13. In nucleotides, the CDR3 is TGTGCCAGCAGTGCGACGCTAGGGACAGGGGGAGGGGAGACCCAGTACTTC. It codes for CASSATLGTGGGETQYF.

This clonotype was picked up many times. J is TRBJ2-5 and V is TRBV4-1; tentative D call: TRBD1 (6 bases). This CDR3 has 13 residues. V gave up 4 bases and J gave up 5 bases, with 11 bases separating them. The germline V gene has CDR1 MGHRA and CDR2 YSYEKL. The CDR3 is CASSPLGAETQYF. The CDR3 DNA is TGCGCCAGCAGCCCGCTGGGGGCGGAGACCCAGTACTTC.

Many counts were recorded for this clonotype. The chain employs TRBV18 and TRBJ2-1; TRBD2 might be the D (6 bases). Trimming left V 1 base short and J 10 bases short, with 20 bases between. This CDR3 comprises 16 residues. Per the germline V gene, CDR1 is KGHSH and CDR2 is LQKENI. CDR3 protein: CASSPQGMGLRLEQFF. In DNA, the CDR3 is TGTGCCAGCTCACCACAGGGTATGGGACTCCGACTGGAGCAGTTCTTC.

This clonotype was detected many times. The chain recombines TRBV20-1 with TRBJ1-2, with 9 nucleotides matching TRBD1. After removal of 1 base from V and 6 bases from J, the junction contained 9 bases not matched to a gene. Germline V gene sequence: CDR1 DFQATT, CDR2 SNEGSKA (reference sequence). The CDR3 runs to 15 residues. The CDR3 sequence: CSARGPTGGSNGYTF. The CDR3 region has the DNA TGCAGTGCTAGAGGTCCCACAGGGGGCAGTAATGGCTACACCTTC.

The V and J genes are TRBV11-3 and TRBJ2-1; D gene ambiguous. The CDR3 sequence is 13 residues long. Germline V CDR1 and CDR2: SGHNT, YENEEA. V lost 1 base, J lost 5 bases, and 6 bases lay in between. CDR3 region: CASSLARNNEQFF. The CDR3 bases are TGTGCCAGCAGCTTAGCTAGAAACAATGAGCAGTTCTTC.

This clonotype was detected many times. This chain joins TRBV20-1 and TRBJ2-1; D unresolved. The CDR3 has 13 residues. With 0 bases removed from V and 7 bases from J, the gap between germline ends came to 10 bases. The germline gives CDR1 DFQATT, CDR2 SNEGSKA (reference sequence). CDR3 coding DNA: TGCAGTGCTAGAGATCCCCCTACTAATGAGCAGTTCTTC. Translating it yields CSARDPPTNEQFF.

The chain links TRBV5-1 to TRBJ2-3; D possibly corresponds to TRBD2 (5 bases). V was trimmed by 4 bases and J by 9 bases, leaving 18 bases between them. This CDR3 spans 14 amino acids. Per the germline V gene, CDR1 is SGHRS and CDR2 is YFSETQ. This CDR3 is CASSPDSSGDTQYF. The DNA for the CDR3 is TGCGCCAGCAGCCCGGACTCAAGTGGAGACACGCAGTATTTT.